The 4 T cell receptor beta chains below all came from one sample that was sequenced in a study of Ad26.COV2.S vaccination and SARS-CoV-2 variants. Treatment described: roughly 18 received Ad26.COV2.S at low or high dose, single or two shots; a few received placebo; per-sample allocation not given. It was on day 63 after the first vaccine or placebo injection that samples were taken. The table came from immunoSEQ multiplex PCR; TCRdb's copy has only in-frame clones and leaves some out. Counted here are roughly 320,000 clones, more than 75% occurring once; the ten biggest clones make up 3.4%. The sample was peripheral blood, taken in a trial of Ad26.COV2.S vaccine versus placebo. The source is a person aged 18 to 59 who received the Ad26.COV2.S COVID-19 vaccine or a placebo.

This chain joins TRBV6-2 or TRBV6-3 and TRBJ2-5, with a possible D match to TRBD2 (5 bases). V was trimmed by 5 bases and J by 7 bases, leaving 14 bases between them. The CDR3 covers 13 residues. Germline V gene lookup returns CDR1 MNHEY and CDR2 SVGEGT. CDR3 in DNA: TGTGCCAGCAGTCCAAGACACCGGGGGACCCAGTACTTC. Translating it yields CASSPRHRGTQYF.

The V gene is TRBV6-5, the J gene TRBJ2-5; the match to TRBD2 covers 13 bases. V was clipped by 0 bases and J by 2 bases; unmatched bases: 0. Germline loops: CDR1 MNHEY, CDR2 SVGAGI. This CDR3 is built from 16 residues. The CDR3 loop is CASSYSTSGGQETQYF. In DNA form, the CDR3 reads TGTGCCAGCAGTTACTCGACTAGCGGGGGGCAAGAGACCCAGTACTTC.

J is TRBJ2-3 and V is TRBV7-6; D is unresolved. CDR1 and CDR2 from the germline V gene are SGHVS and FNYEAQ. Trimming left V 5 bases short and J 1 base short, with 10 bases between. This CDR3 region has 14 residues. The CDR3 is CASSPLGGTDTQYF. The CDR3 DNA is TGTGCCAGCAGCCCCCTGGGCGGCACAGATACGCAGTATTTT.

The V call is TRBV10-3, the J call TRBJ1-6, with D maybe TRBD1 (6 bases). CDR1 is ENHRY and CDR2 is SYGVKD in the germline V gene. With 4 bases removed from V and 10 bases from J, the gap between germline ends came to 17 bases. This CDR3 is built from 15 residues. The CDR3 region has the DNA TGTGCCATCAGTGCATCCTTGGACAGTAACTCACCCCTCCACTTT. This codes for CAISASLDSNSPLHF.